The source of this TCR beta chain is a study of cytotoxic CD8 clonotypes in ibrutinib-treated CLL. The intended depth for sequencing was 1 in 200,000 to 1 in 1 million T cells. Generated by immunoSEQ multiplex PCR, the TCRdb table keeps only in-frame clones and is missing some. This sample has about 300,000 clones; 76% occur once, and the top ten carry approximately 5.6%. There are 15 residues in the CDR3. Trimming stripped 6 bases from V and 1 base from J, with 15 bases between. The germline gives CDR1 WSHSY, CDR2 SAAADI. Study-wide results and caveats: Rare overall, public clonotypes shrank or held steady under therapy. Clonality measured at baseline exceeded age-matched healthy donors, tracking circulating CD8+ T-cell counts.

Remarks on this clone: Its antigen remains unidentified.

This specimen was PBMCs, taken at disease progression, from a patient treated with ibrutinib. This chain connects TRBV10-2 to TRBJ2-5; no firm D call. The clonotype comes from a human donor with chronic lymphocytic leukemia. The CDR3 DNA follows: TGCGCCAGCAGCGGCGGTACCCCGACCCAAGAGACCCAGTACTTC. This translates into CASSGGTPTQETQYF.